A single T cell receptor (beta chain) is shown here with its context. This sample stems from a study of identical twins. TCRdb called the 5' RACE reads again in MiXCR, with one record for every CDR3 protein. The profile shows 450,000 or so distinct CDR3 sequences, less than 25% of them singletons. The V gene end was trimmed by 0 bases and the J gene end by 6 bases; junction bases not matched to a gene: 5. The CDR3 has 15 amino acids. Looked up from germline, CDR1 is SGDLS and CDR2 is YYNGEE. This sample also appeared in a second study, on T cells expressing NK-cell markers.

Sequencing used CD4+ T cells sorted from blood. The chain recombines TRBV9 with TRBJ2-3, with 9 nucleotides matching TRBD1. The receptor was isolated from a woman younger than 35 in good health. This CDR3 reads CASSVDDRGTDTQYF. CDR3 nucleotide sequence: TGTGCCAGCAGCGTAGATGACAGGGGGACGGATACGCAGTATTTT. Supplemented by reference TRBV9 and TRBJ2-3, the full variable domain reads DSGVTQTPKHLITATGQRVTLRCSPRSGDLSVYWYQQSLDQGLQFLIQYYNGEERAKGNILERFSAQQFPDLHSELNLSSLELGDSALYFCASSVDDRGTDTQYFGPGTRLTVL.